These T cell receptor beta chains were read from a single sample in a study of T-cell reconstitution after alpha-beta-depleted transplantation in children. TCRdb processed the PCR reads anew with MiXCR; each CDR3 protein has one entry. Seen here are 95,000 to 150,000 distinct CDR3 sequences, 23% observed once, and the top ten hold roughly a tenth. The source material was PBMCs, mostly from graft donor cells, sampled 180 days after TCRalphabeta/CD19-depleted stem cell transplant. The receptors here all came from a male patient between 2 and 10 years old who had a stem cell transplant for chronic granulomatous disease, so the T cells may come from the graft donor. Each CDR3 is given with its conserved first and last residue. The D gene is left open where the match is weak. Part of the rows lack a size; the others show once, few, many or a class for expanded clones.

TRBV20-1	TRBD1	many	TRBJ1-2	TGCAGTGCCCCTCCGGGACAGGGGGGAGGCTACACCTTC	CSAPPGQGGGYTF
TRBV20-1	.	.	TRBJ1-1	TGCAGTGCTAGAGTACCGCGTAACTCTGAAGCTTTCTTT	CSARVPRNSEAFF
TRBV7-6	.	many	TRBJ2-5	TGTGCCAGCAGCTTAGGCCAAAACGTTGGAGCGGGGACCCAGTACTTC	CASSLGQNVGAGTQYF
TRBV12-3/TRBV12-4	.	few	TRBJ2-1	TGTGCCAGCAGTTTATCCGACGGCGATGAGCAGTTCTTC	CASSLSDGDEQFF
TRBV9	TRBD1	many	TRBJ2-7	TGTGCCATATTCCGGGACAGGGTCTCCTACGAGCAGTACTTC	CAIFRDRVSYEQYF
TRBV4-3	TRBD1	many	TRBJ2-1	TGCGCCAGCAGCCAATCAAAGACAGGGGGCTCCTACAATGAGCAGTTCTTC	CASSQSKTGGSYNEQFF
TRBV5-6	TRBD2	few	TRBJ2-3	TGTGCCAGCAGCCGGCGCGCTAGCGGGGGGGCTACAGATACGCAGTATTTT	CASSRRASGGATDTQYF
TRBV5-1	.	many	TRBJ2-7	TGCGCCAGCAGCTTTGCCGTCTCCTACGAGCAGTACTTC	CASSFAVSYEQYF
TRBV20-1	.	many	TRBJ2-7	TGCAGTGCTAGAGGTCCAGAGCCTTACGAGCAGTACTTC	CSARGPEPYEQYF
TRBV29-1	.	many	TRBJ1-2	TGCAGCGTGACTACGGGGGGCGGGGGCTACACCTTC	CSVTTGGGGYTF
TRBV3-1	.	many	TRBJ2-5	TGTGCCAGCAGCCAACTCGAGACCCAGTACTTC	CASSQLETQYF
TRBV20-1	TRBD1	many	TRBJ1-1	TGCAGTGCCCTGACAGGGGAGAATCCTGAAGCTTTCTTT	CSALTGENPEAFF
TRBV27	TRBD2	many	TRBJ2-5	TGTGCCAGCAGGGGACTAGCGGGAGGAGAGACCCAGTACTTC	CASRGLAGGETQYF
TRBV7-9	.	.	TRBJ2-7	TGTGCCAGCAGCGCAGCTATTCCCGGACAAATCCCCGAGCAGTACTTC	CASSAAIPGQIPEQYF
TRBV7-6	.	once	TRBJ2-5	TGTGCCAGCAGCTCCCGAAAAGAGACCCAGTACTTC	CASSSRKETQYF
TRBV11-2	TRBD1	few	TRBJ2-4	TGTGCCAGCAGCATGATACAGGGGAAGACAGCCAAAAACATTCAGTACTTC	CASSMIQGKTAKNIQYF